The 14 T cell receptor beta chains below were found in one sample sequenced in a study of cytomegalovirus exposure and HLA in healthy donors (dated by TCRdb to between 2016 and 2019). Library construction relied on the immunoSEQ multiplex PCR assay. For the multiplex PCR, a mixture combining 60 forward primers for TCR Vbeta segments and 13 reverse primers for TCR Jbeta segments was used. TCRdb holds this immuneACCESS table with in-frame rearrangements only. Some clones are missing; in checked studies, unresolved V genes explain under half, and the rest has no known cause. The sample table contains 140,000 to 150,000 clones; only one count was recorded for more than 60% of them. Clones ranked in the top ten supply about 13% of the sample. The specimen was PBMCs. The receptors come from a man aged 35-49 years in good health and CMV-seropositive.

This clone came up a few times. The rearrangement joins TRBV28 to TRBJ1-2; TRBD1 might be the D (5 bases). The CDR3 length is 12 residues. The V gene's germline CDR1 is MDHEN and CDR2 SYDVKM. V lost 11 bases and J 5 bases, leaving 15 bases between the germline ends. In nucleotides, the CDR3 is TGTGCCGCCGGCGGGGGAAGGTATGGCTACACCTTC. As protein: CAAGGGRYGYTF.

V usage is TRBV5-1 and J usage is TRBJ2-5, with D uncertain. This CDR3 region has 13 residues. V lost 2 bases and J lost 4, with 9 bases in between. Per the germline V gene, CDR1 is SGHRS and CDR2 is YFSETQ. The CDR3 region is CASSFPGGETQYF. In nucleotides, the CDR3 is TGCGCCAGCAGCTTCCCTGGCGGAGAGACCCAGTACTTC. The whole variable domain, remainder taken from reference TRBV5-1 and TRBJ2-5, is KAGVTQTPRYLIKTRGQQVTLSCSPISGHRSVSWYQQTPGQGLQFLFEYFSETQRNKGNFPGRFSGRQFSNSRSEMNVSTLELGDSALYLCASSFPGGETQYFGPGTRLLVL.

This clone appeared a single time. The V and J genes are TRBV18 and TRBJ2-6, with D possibly being TRBD1 (5 bases). Germline V CDR1 and CDR2: KGHSH, LQKENI. The CDR3 is 14 residues long. The V end was cut by 3 bases, the J end by 2 bases, with 5 bases between. The CDR3 DNA reads TGTGCCAGCTCACCGACAGCTGGGGCCAACGTCCTGACTTTC. It specifies CASSPTAGANVLTF.

The CDR3: CASSGNSETDTQYF. The CDR3 DNA reads TGTGCCAGCAGCGGCAATAGCGAGACAGATACGCAGTATTTT. V gene TRBV6-1 combines with J gene TRBJ2-3; possibly TRBD2 for D (5 bases). CDR1 and CDR2 (germline): MNHNS, SASEGT. V dropped 6 bases and J dropped 3 bases, with 13 bases sitting between them. CDR3 length: 14 amino acids.

V is TRBV2 and J is TRBJ2-1, with 8 bases that match TRBD1. Germline assignment: CDR1 SNHLY and CDR2 FYNNEI. Trimming took 7 bases from V and 7 from J; bases not matched to a gene: 15. The CDR3 length is 16 residues. Here the CDR3 reads CASTLQGAVRGNEQFF. DNA of the CDR3: TGTGCCAGCACTCTCCAGGGGGCGGTTAGAGGGAATGAGCAGTTCTTC. The full variable domain, with the rest looked up from reference TRBV2 and TRBJ2-1, is EPEVTQTPSHQVTQMGQEVILRCVPISNHLYFYWYRQILGQKVEFLVSFYNNEISEKSEIFDDQFSVERPDGSNFTLKIRSTKLEDSAMYFCASTLQGAVRGNEQFFGPGTRLTVL.

V and J are TRBV29-1 and TRBJ2-2, with D hard to call. Trimming took off 4 bases at V and 7 bases at J, with 7 bases between the two ends. The CDR3 extends over 11 amino acids. Germline V CDR1 and CDR2: SQVTM, ANQGSEA. Written as DNA, the CDR3 is TGCAGCGTTGTAAACGGCGGGGAGCTGTTTTTT. Amino acids: CSVVNGGELFF.

The chain employs TRBV27 and TRBJ2-4; 8 bases align to TRBD1. CDR1 and CDR2 from the germline V gene are MNHEY and SMNVEV (reference sequence). V gave up 5 bases and J gave up 10 bases; unmatched junction bases: 13. The CDR3 contains 15 residues. CDR3 protein: CASSPQGGLIGIQYF. The CDR3 nucleotides read TGTGCCAGCAGTCCACAGGGGGGTCTTATTGGGATTCAGTACTTC.

This clone is a singleton in its sample. The chain has TRBV28 and TRBJ1-6; 8 bases match TRBD1. CDR1 is MDHEN and CDR2 is SYDVKM in the germline V gene. V was pared by 11 bases and J by 7 bases, with 7 bases of the junction left unmatched. This CDR3 contains 13 residues. As DNA, the CDR3 is TGTGCCTCCAGGACAGGGATAAATTCACCCCTCCACTTT. It yields the protein CASRTGINSPLHF.

The chain uses TRBV5-4 and TRBJ2-2, with a possible D match to TRBD2 (6 bases). The CDR3 contains 17 residues. Germline-derived CDR1 and CDR2 are SGHNT and YYREEE (reference sequence). Trimming removed 3 bases from V and 4 bases from J, with 19 bases in between. The CDR3 region is CASSSAGPGYGTGELFF. The CDR3 nucleotides read TGTGCCAGCAGCTCGGCGGGACCCGGCTATGGCACCGGGGAGCTGTTTTTT.

This chain uses TRBV5-3 with TRBJ1-2, with TRBD1 identical over 7 bases. TRBV5-3 is classed as an ORF, of uncertain function. The CDR3 is made up of 15 amino acids. The trim removed 9 bases at V and 4 bases at J, leaving 15 bases unmatched. The CDR3 DNA reads as TGTGCCACCACTGGGCCCGGGACAGTTGCCTATGGCTACACCTTC. It codes for CATTGPGTVAYGYTF.

This chain links TRBV4-3 with TRBJ1-1; TRBD1 is a possible D gene (6 bases). The CDR3 consists of 16 residues. The V gene's germline CDR1 is LGHNA and CDR2 YSLEER. The V end lost 0 bases, the J end lost 1 base, and 12 bases lay between the germline ends. The CDR3 coding sequence is TGCGCCAGCAGCCAAGACCCAACAGGGTCGAACACTGAAGCTTTCTTT. Encoded protein: CASSQDPTGSNTEAFF.

CDR3 in amino acids: CASSPSAGGSVNVYTF. The CDR3 nucleotides read TGTGCCAGCAGTCCCTCAGCAGGGGGGTCGGTTAATGTCTACACCTTC. The chain uses TRBV28 and TRBJ1-2; 7 positions agree with TRBD1. The CDR3 has 16 amino acids. J gave up 10 bases and V 5 bases, and 19 bases lay outside the gene matches. Germline CDR1 reads MDHEN; CDR2 reads SYDVKM.

The rearrangement joins TRBV27 to TRBJ2-5; TRBD2 aligns across 10 bases. The junction had 10 bases not matched to a gene; V was cut back by 4 bases and J by 2 bases. CDR3 length equals 17 residues. CDR1 is MNHEY and CDR2 is SMNVEV in the germline V gene (reference sequence). CDR3 in amino acids: CASSSGRSGRVQETQYF. As DNA, the CDR3 is TGTGCCAGCAGTTCGGGGAGGAGCGGGAGGGTTCAAGAGACCCAGTACTTC.

This clone was seen only once. V gene TRBV18 combines with J gene TRBJ2-7; D is ambiguous. CDR1 and CDR2 from the germline V gene are KGHSH and LQKENI. V shed 6 bases and J shed 1 base, with 13 bases lying between them. The CDR3 runs 14 residues. The CDR3 loop is CASSPVPVSYEQYF. In nucleotides, the CDR3 is TGTGCCAGCTCGCCCGTCCCAGTGTCCTACGAGCAGTACTTC. Full variable domain (rest looked up from reference TRBV18 and TRBJ2-7): NAGVMQNPRHLVRRRGQEARLRCSPMKGHSHVYWYRQLPEEGLKFMVYLQKENIIDESGMPKERFSAEFPKEGPSILRIQQVVRGDSAAYFCASSPVPVSYEQYFGPGTRLTVT.